This T cell receptor (beta chain) originates from a study of blood T cells in healthy people across ages. Researchers report isolating at least 6.5 million PBMCs per sample. Total RNA, at least 5.5 micrograms per sample, was extracted from PBMCs. PCR was performed a second time for roughly 7 to 11 cycles using a sample-barcoded 5' primer and a J-beta primer mix. TCRdb reprocessed the 5' RACE reads via MiXCR and lists one record per CDR3 protein. The sample yields 540,000 or so distinct CDR3 sequences, approximately 30% seen once. The V gene lost 4 bases and the J gene lost 6 bases, with 28 bases spanning the gap. The CDR3 runs 19 residues. The germline V gene has CDR1 SGHRS and CDR2 YFSETQ. Study-wide findings and caveats: Investigators treated diversity estimates from one million T cells as underestimates.

This clonotype turned up a few times. Its antigen is not identified. V usage is TRBV5-1 and J usage is TRBJ1-4, with D tentatively TRBD1 (6 bases). This clonotype originated in a woman aged 70-85 years in good health. Material for sequencing was blood. The CDR3, as DNA: TGCGCCAGCAGCCTGCAGCCAGGTCGGCCAGGGGTGCTACATGAAAAACTGTTTTTT. As protein: CASSLQPGRPGVLHEKLFF.